This passage covers 30 T cell receptor beta chains from one sample sequenced in a study of blood T cell repertoires in COVID-19. Method: immunoSEQ multiplex PCR; TCRdb's copy keeps in-frame clones and lacks some. Of 250,000 to 300,000 clones listed, about 89% are singletons. What was sequenced was peripheral blood. The receptors come from a woman in her twenties or thirties with COVID-19, enrolled during active disease.

The J gene is TRBJ1-1, the V gene TRBV24-1, with 9 nucleotides matching TRBD1. The germline gives CDR1 KGHDR, CDR2 SFDVKD. The CDR3 sequence is 16 residues long. J lost 3 bases, V lost 3 bases, and 7 bases had no gene match. The CDR3 DNA reads TGTGCCACCAGTGATGGGACAGGGATGACGGACACTGAAGCTTTCTTT. It yields the protein CATSDGTGMTDTEAFF.

The CDR3 is CASSIVPSGTGEQFF. Written as DNA, the CDR3 is TGTGCCAGTAGTATAGTTCCTAGCGGGACGGGGGAGCAGTTCTTC. V is TRBV19 and J is TRBJ2-1; 9 bases are shared with TRBD2. Germline V gene sequence: CDR1 LNHDA, CDR2 SQIVND (reference sequence). This CDR3 spans 15 amino acids. V dropped 1 base and J dropped 10; count of bases not matched to a gene: 8. The full variable domain, its missing parts supplied by reference TRBV19 and TRBJ2-1, is DGGITQSPKYLFRKEGQNVTLSCEQNLNHDAMYWYRQDPGQGLRLIYYSQIVNDFQKGDIAEGYSVSREKKESFPLTVTSAQKNPTAFYLCASSIVPSGTGEQFFGPGTRLTVL.

The V and J genes are TRBV14 and TRBJ2-1, with 10 bases aligning to TRBD2. CDR1 and CDR2 from the germline V gene are SGHDN and FVKESK. The CDR3 has 16 residues. V shed 4 bases and J 4 bases; nucleotides not matched to a gene: 7. The CDR3 bases are TGTGCCAGCAGCCCCCAAGCGGGAGGGTGGTACAATGAGCAGTTCTTC. Its translation is CASSPQAGGWYNEQFF.

This chain links TRBV4-1 with TRBJ2-1, with TRBD2 matching 10 bases. V lost 1 base, J lost 4 bases, and 4 bases stayed unmatched. CDR3 size: 16 residues. Germline V gene lookup returns CDR1 MGHRA and CDR2 YSYEKL. The CDR3 DNA sequence: TGCGCCAGCAGCCAAGCGCCAGCGGGAGGGTACAATGAGCAGTTCTTC. Translation: CASSQAPAGGYNEQFF.

The V gene is TRBV19, the J gene TRBJ1-1, with a weak D call TRBD1 (5 bases). Germline CDR1 reads LNHDA; CDR2 reads SQIVND (reference sequence). With 0 bases removed from V and 11 bases from J, the gap between germline ends came to 22 bases. There are 16 residues in the CDR3. The CDR3, as DNA: TGTGCCAGTAGTATAGATTGGGGGGGGAAGAGTAGGCCGGCTTTCTTT. Amino acids: CASSIDWGGKSRPAFF.

The genes are TRBV3-1 (or the pseudogene TRBV3-2) and TRBJ1-5, with D perhaps TRBD1 (6 bases). Germline V CDR1 and CDR2: LGHDT, YNNKEL (reference sequence). This CDR3 has 15 residues. V shed 4 bases and J shed 1 base, with 11 bases lying between them. CDR3 amino acids: CASSPGHRSNQPQHF. For the CDR3, the DNA is TGTGCCAGCAGCCCGGGACACAGGAGCAATCAGCCCCAGCATTTT.

In this sample, this clone turned up a few times. This rearrangement joins TRBV5-4 to TRBJ2-6; the D gene is possibly TRBD2 (6 bases). With 1 base removed from V and 1 base from J, the gap between germline ends came to 12 bases. Germline values: CDR1 SGHNT, CDR2 YYREEE (reference sequence). This CDR3 has 17 amino acids. The CDR3: CASSLTRGISGANVLTF. In DNA, the CDR3 is TGTGCCAGCAGCTTGACTCGCGGGATATCTGGGGCCAACGTCCTGACTTTC.

The table lists this clone with a count of one. The V gene is TRBV28, the J gene TRBJ2-3, with 12 bases that match TRBD2. CDR3 length equals 16 residues. The ends lost 5 bases at V and 5 bases at J; junction bases unmatched: 8. Germline lookup yields CDR1 MDHEN and CDR2 SYDVKM. CDR3 amino acids: CASSVTSGRLGDTQYF. Written as DNA, the CDR3 is TGTGCCAGCAGTGTGACTAGCGGGAGACTGGGAGATACGCAGTATTTT.

The chain links TRBV11-2 to TRBJ2-7; perhaps TRBD1 as D (5 bases). V dropped 0 bases and J dropped 2 bases, with 11 bases sitting between them. The V gene's germline CDR1 is SGHAT and CDR2 FQNNGV. The CDR3 runs 15 residues. CDR3 in DNA: TGTGCCAGCAGCTTAGATCAGGGCTCTCCCTACGAGCAGTACTTC. Protein: CASSLDQGSPYEQYF.

The chain links TRBV19 to TRBJ1-5; no definite D call. Germline values: CDR1 LNHDA, CDR2 SQIVND (reference sequence). V was trimmed by 9 bases and J by 5 bases, leaving 11 bases between them. There are 12 residues in the CDR3. The CDR3 here is CASHFMDQPQHF. CDR3 coding DNA: TGTGCCAGCCACTTTATGGATCAGCCCCAGCATTTT.

This chain links TRBV30 with TRBJ1-1; maybe TRBD1 (5 bases). Trimming pared 2 bases from V and 6 bases from J, leaving 16 bases between. Germline V lookup: CDR1 GTSNPN, CDR2 SVGIG (reference sequence). The CDR3 length is 14 residues. This chain's CDR3 is CAWSQEGIGAEAFF. The CDR3 bases are TGTGCCTGGAGTCAGGAGGGGATAGGGGCTGAAGCTTTCTTT. The full variable domain, with the rest looked up from reference TRBV30 and TRBJ1-1, is SQTIHQWPATLVQPVGSPLSLECTVEGTSNPNLYWYRQAAGRGLQLLFYSVGIGQISSEVPQNLSASRPQDRQFILSSKKLLLSDSGFYLCAWSQEGIGAEAFFGQGTRLTVV.

The chain links TRBV19 to TRBJ2-7; 7 nucleotides line up with TRBD1. CDR1 is LNHDA and CDR2 is SQIVND in the germline V gene (reference sequence). This CDR3 is built from 15 residues. Trimming cost V 4 bases and J 3 bases; bases outside gene matches: 9. CDR3 in DNA: TGTGCCAGTAGTACCCCGGGACAGTCCATCTACGAGCAGTACTTC. Translated, it gives CASSTPGQSIYEQYF.

The rearrangement joins TRBV5-1 to TRBJ2-2; a possible D gene is TRBD1 (5 bases). The CDR3 sequence is 17 residues long. Germline V CDR1 and CDR2: SGHRS, YFSETQ. V was cut by 2 bases and J by 7 bases, with 21 bases left in between. In nucleotides, the CDR3 is TGCGCCAGCAGCTTTTTAATGTTCCAGGGAAGGGACGGGGAGCTGTTTTTT. It codes for CASSFLMFQGRDGELFF.

The chain has TRBV28 and TRBJ1-2, with TRBD1 matching over 7 bases. The CDR3 totals 15 residues. The V segment lost 5 bases and the J segment 0 bases; nucleotides outside the gene matches: 6. Germline V gives CDR1 MDHEN, CDR2 SYDVKM. CDR3 in amino acids: CASSPWQGANYGYTF. The CDR3 bases are TGTGCCAGCAGTCCCTGGCAGGGGGCTAACTATGGCTACACCTTC.

This clone was found many times. This rearrangement joins TRBV29-1 to TRBJ1-5, with 10 bases identical to TRBD1. V trimming: 0 bases; J trimming: 2 bases; junction bases outside the gene matches: 1. The CDR3 totals 15 residues. CDR1 is SQVTM, CDR2 ANQGSEA, per germline. The CDR3 coding sequence is TGCAGCGTTGAAGAGGGGACAGGGGGCAATCAGCCCCAGCATTTT. The encoded protein is CSVEEGTGGNQPQHF.

This rearrangement joins TRBV2 to TRBJ1-5; 11 bases match TRBD1. With V trimmed by 4 bases and J by 1 base, 0 bases remained unmatched. The CDR3 is 15 residues long. CDR1 SNHLY and CDR2 FYNNEI come from the germline V gene. CDR3 coding DNA: TGTGCCAGCAGTGGGGACAGGGGGAGCAATCAGCCCCAGCATTTT. Translating gives CASSGDRGSNQPQHF. Looking up the rest from reference TRBV2 and TRBJ1-5 gives the full variable domain: EPEVTQTPSHQVTQMGQEVILRCVPISNHLYFYWYRQILGQKVEFLVSFYNNEISEKSEIFDDQFSVERPDGSNFTLKIRSTKLEDSAMYFCASSGDRGSNQPQHFGDGTRLSIL.

The rearrangement joins TRBV5-1 to TRBJ1-2, with 8 bases aligning to TRBD1. V shed 4 bases, J shed 4 bases, and the junction held 6 bases outside the gene matches. Germline V CDR1 and CDR2: SGHRS, YFSETQ. This CDR3 comprises 14 residues. In DNA form, the CDR3 reads TGCGCCAGCAGCGAAGGACAGGGCGGCTATGGCTACACCTTC. It encodes CASSEGQGGYGYTF.

The V call is TRBV28, the J call TRBJ2-7; D is unresolved. This CDR3 is built from 12 residues. V gave up 5 bases and J gave up 2 bases, with 7 bases separating them. The germline V gene has CDR1 MDHEN and CDR2 SYDVKM. CDR3 loop: CASSPSPYEQYF. CDR3 sequence (DNA): TGTGCCAGCAGTCCCTCTCCCTACGAGCAGTACTTC. Full variable domain (remainder filled in from reference TRBV28 and TRBJ2-7): DVKVTQSSRYLVKRTGEKVFLECVQDMDHENMFWYRQDPGLGLRLIYFSYDVKMKEKGDIPEGYSVSREKKERFSLILESASTNQTSMYLCASSPSPYEQYFGPGTRLTVT.

This clone occurred a few times. V and J are TRBV27 and TRBJ2-7, with 7 bases fitting TRBD1. The CDR3 contains 19 residues. Unmatched junction bases numbered 16, after V lost 2 bases and J lost 0 bases. Germline CDR1 reads MNHEY; CDR2 reads SMNVEV (reference sequence). CDR3 bases: TGTGCCAGCAGTTTACTTGACGGTGGGCGAAGGGACAGCTCCTACGAGCAGTACTTC. Its protein product is CASSLLDGGRRDSSYEQYF.

This rearrangement joins TRBV7-9 to TRBJ2-1; TRBD1 aligns across 7 bases. The germline V gene encodes CDR1 SEHNR and CDR2 FQNEAQ (reference sequence). Losses at the gene ends were 2 bases for V and 8 bases for J; bases not matched to a gene: 6. This CDR3 is built from 14 residues. The CDR3 protein is CASSLPIDRDEQFF. CDR3 in DNA: TGTGCCAGCAGCTTACCCATTGACAGGGATGAGCAGTTCTTC.

As for this clone: Other DNA sequences in the sample encode the same CDR3. Here the CDR3 reads CAWSVQGNNSPLHF. The CDR3 DNA reads TGTGCCTGGAGTGTACAGGGGAATAATTCACCCCTCCACTTT. The genes are TRBV30 and TRBJ1-6; 7 positions match TRBD1. J was trimmed by 5 bases and V by 0 bases; bases with no gene match: 1. The length of the CDR3 is 14 residues. Germline-derived CDR1 and CDR2 are GTSNPN and SVGIG (reference sequence).

This chain connects TRBV7-9 to TRBJ1-2, with TRBD1 identical over 8 bases. CDR3 length: 13 residues. V lost 10 bases to trimming and J lost 4 bases; unmatched junction nucleotides: 8. Looked up from germline, CDR1 is SEHNR and CDR2 is FQNEAQ (reference sequence). The CDR3 loop is CATSGGDSYGYTF. The CDR3 DNA reads as TGTGCCACGTCAGGGGGCGACAGCTATGGCTACACCTTC.

The gene calls are TRBV15 and TRBJ1-6; 11 bases are shared with TRBD1. The CDR3 has 15 amino acids. Germline trimming cut 5 bases from V and 10 bases from J; bases unmatched to any gene: 7. Looked up from germline, CDR1 is LNHNV and CDR2 is YYDKDF (reference sequence). The CDR3 bases are TGTGCCACCAGCCCCCCGGACAGGGGGCGGTCACCCCTCCACTTT. Protein sequence: CATSPPDRGRSPLHF.

The chain combines TRBV12-3 or TRBV12-4 with TRBJ1-5; tentatively, D is TRBD1 (6 bases). CDR3 length: 13 residues. V lost 5 bases to trimming and J lost 5 bases, with 10 bases between them. CDR3 amino acids: CASSPPGDQPQHF. The DNA of the CDR3 is TGTGCCAGCAGTCCACCAGGGGATCAGCCCCAGCATTTT.

The chain links TRBV5-1 to TRBJ2-1; the D is unclear. Germline V CDR1 and CDR2: SGHRS, YFSETQ. V gave up 1 base and J gave up 1 base, with 3 bases separating them. The CDR3 runs 13 residues. Here the CDR3 DNA reads TGCGCCAGCAGCTTGTCATCCTACAATGAGCAGTTCTTC. This gives the protein CASSLSSYNEQFF. Combining the CDR3 with reference TRBV5-1 and TRBJ2-1 gives the whole variable domain KAGVTQTPRYLIKTRGQQVTLSCSPISGHRSVSWYQQTPGQGLQFLFEYFSETQRNKGNFPGRFSGRQFSNSRSEMNVSTLELGDSALYLCASSLSSYNEQFFGPGTRLTVL.

The chain links TRBV14 to TRBJ1-3; TRBD1 matches at 7 bases. There are 15 residues in the CDR3. The ends lost 1 base at V and 4 bases at J; junction bases unmatched: 4. CDR1 SGHDN and CDR2 FVKESK come from the germline V gene. In nucleotides, the CDR3 is TGTGCCAGCAGCCAAGCAAGGGGGCCGGGAAACACCATATATTTT. Its translation is CASSQARGPGNTIYF.

V gene TRBV6-5 combines with J gene TRBJ2-7; 8 positions match TRBD2. The V gene end was trimmed by 6 bases and the J gene end by 3 bases; junction bases not matched to a gene: 7. The length of the CDR3 is 14 residues. Per germline, CDR1 MNHEY and CDR2 SVGAGI. The CDR3 spells CASRIGGASYEQYF. The CDR3 coding sequence is TGTGCCAGCAGAATCGGGGGGGCTAGCTACGAGCAGTACTTC.

The V and J genes are TRBV5-4 and TRBJ2-3, with D possibly TRBD2 on 6 matching bases. Germline CDR1 and CDR2: SGHNT and YYREEE (reference sequence). CDR3 length: 15 amino acids. Trimming left V 2 bases short and J 0 bases short, with 10 bases between. CDR3 sequence: CASSFGGISTDTQYF. The CDR3 DNA is TGTGCCAGCAGCTTCGGCGGGATTAGCACAGATACGCAGTATTTT.

This sequence joins TRBV19 and TRBJ2-7; possibly TRBD2 for D (5 bases). CDR3 length: 10 residues. The V and J ends lost 8 bases and 4 bases respectively, with 6 bases between them. Looked up from germline, CDR1 is LNHDA and CDR2 is SQIVND (reference sequence). This chain's CDR3 is CASWRYEQYF. The CDR3 DNA reads as TGTGCCAGTTGGAGGTACGAGCAGTACTTC.

A single count supports this clone. The chain recombines TRBV3-1 (or the pseudogene TRBV3-2) with TRBJ2-7; weak D call: TRBD1 (6 bases). The CDR3 extends over 14 amino acids. The germline V and J ends were trimmed by 2 bases and 6 bases, with 14 bases remaining between them. The germline gives CDR1 LGHDT, CDR2 YNNKEL (reference sequence). The CDR3 here is CASSQKQGRGEQYF. CDR3 DNA: TGTGCCAGCAGCCAAAAACAGGGTAGGGGCGAGCAGTACTTC.